This T cell receptor (beta chain) was sequenced in a study of T cell responses to AZD1222 COVID-19 vaccine. At the level of the study: Second-dose timings of about 4 or about 12 weeks were pooled. Study-level points and caveats: CD4 TCRs associated with vaccination spanned spike, dominating at 160-218 and 743-854. Donors in the cohort were predominantly white British and more often female, and clonal diversity was possibly underestimated.

Profiling relied on immunoSEQ multiplex PCR, and the TCRdb table lists in-frame clones only, not all of them. The table shows around 140,000 clones, with approximately 90% occurring only once. To note about this clone: Its matching antigen is unknown.

Germline CDR1 SGHRS, CDR2 YFSETQ. J lost 1 base, V lost 2 bases, and 8 bases had no gene match. This CDR3 comprises 16 residues. The chain joins TRBV5-1 to TRBJ2-7; 8 bases line up with TRBD1. This clonotype was sampled from an adult in good health. This specimen was peripheral blood, taken on day 0 of AZD1222 vaccination. CDR3 nucleotide sequence: TGCGCCAGCAGCTTAGGACAGGGAAGGACTTCCTACGAGCAGTACTTC. Translating gives CASSLGQGRTSYEQYF.